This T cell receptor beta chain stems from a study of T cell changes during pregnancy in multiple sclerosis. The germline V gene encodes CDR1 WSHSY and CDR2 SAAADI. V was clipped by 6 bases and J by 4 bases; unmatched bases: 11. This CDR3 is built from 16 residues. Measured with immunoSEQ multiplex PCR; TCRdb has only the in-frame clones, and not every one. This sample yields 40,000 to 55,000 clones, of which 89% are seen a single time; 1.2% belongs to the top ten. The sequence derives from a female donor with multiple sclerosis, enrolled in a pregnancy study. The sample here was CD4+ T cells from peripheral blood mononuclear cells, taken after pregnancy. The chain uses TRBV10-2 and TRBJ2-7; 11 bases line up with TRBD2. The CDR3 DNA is TGCGCCAGCAGACCACACACTAGCGGGAGCTCGTACGAGCAGTACTTC. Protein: CASRPHTSGSSYEQYF.